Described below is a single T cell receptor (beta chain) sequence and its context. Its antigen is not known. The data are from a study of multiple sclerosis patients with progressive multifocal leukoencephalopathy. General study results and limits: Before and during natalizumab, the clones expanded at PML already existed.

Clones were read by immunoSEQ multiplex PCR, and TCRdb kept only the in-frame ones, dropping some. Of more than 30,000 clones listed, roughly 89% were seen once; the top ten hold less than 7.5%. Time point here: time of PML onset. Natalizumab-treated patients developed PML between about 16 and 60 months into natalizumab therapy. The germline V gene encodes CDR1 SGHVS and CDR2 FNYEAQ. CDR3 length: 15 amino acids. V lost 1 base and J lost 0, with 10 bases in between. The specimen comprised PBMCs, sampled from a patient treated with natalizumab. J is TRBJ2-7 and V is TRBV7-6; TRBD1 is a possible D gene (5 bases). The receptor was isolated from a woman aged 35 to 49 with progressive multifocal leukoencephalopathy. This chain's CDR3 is CASSLGQGLSYEQYF. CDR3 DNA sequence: TGTGCCAGCAGCTTAGGGCAGGGTCTCTCCTACGAGCAGTACTTC.